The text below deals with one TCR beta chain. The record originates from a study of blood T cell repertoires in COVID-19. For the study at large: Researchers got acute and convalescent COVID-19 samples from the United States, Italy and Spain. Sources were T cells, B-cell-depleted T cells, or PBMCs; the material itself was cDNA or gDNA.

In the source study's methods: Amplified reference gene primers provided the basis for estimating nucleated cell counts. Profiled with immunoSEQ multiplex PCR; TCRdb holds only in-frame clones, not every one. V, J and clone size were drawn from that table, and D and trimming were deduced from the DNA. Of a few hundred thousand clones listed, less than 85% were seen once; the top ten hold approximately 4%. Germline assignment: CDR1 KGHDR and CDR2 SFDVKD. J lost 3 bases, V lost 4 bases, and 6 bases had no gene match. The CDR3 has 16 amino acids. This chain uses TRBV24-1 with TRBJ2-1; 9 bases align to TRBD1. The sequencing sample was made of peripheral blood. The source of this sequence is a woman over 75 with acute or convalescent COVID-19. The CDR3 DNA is TGTGCCACCAGTGAACAGGGGGCAAAAGGCTACAATGAGCAGTTCTTC. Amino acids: CATSEQGAKGYNEQFF.